This T cell receptor beta chain was sequenced during a study of CD8+ T cells in alopecia areata. In the study overall: Tofacitinib therapy lasting 6 to 18 months was followed by 6 months off drug. Overall study results and limits: Normal scalp had lower clonality than lesional scalp, with alopecia totalis/universalis lesions showing this most strongly.

Stated treatment: oral pan-JAK inhibitor, 5-10 mg twice daily. Lesional scalp punch biopsies and peripheral blood were collected from alopecia areata patients. Trimming took 4 bases from V and 5 from J; bases not matched to a gene: 10. CDR3 size: 15 residues. Germline V CDR1 and CDR2: SGHRS, YFSETQ. This clone was observed a handful of times. Its matching antigen is unknown. Following RNA extraction, reverse transcription yielded cDNA that acted as the sequencing template. Sequenced by immunoSEQ multiplex PCR; TCRdb stores in-frame clones only, minus some. Of around 120,000 clones listed, roughly 57% were seen once; the top ten hold roughly 5%.

Sample: CD4+ T cells sorted from blood, taken at week 4, from a patient treated with tofacitinib. This chain joins TRBV5-1 and TRBJ2-7; 9 bases are shared with TRBD2. The sequence derives from a human donor with alopecia areata. CDR3 amino acids: CASSQRTSALHEQYF. In nucleotides, the CDR3 is TGCGCCAGCAGCCAGCGGACTAGCGCCCTCCACGAGCAGTACTTC.